The 22 T cell receptor beta chains reported below all come from one sample, sequenced in a study of blood T cell repertoires in COVID-19. The assay was immunoSEQ multiplex PCR, and TCRdb's table has in-frame clones only and misses some. Among roughly 250,000 clones listed, 85% to 90% were seen once. Specimen: peripheral blood. The origin of the receptors is a woman aged 25 to 39 with COVID-19, enrolled during active disease.

This clone appeared many times. Other DNA sequences in the sample encode the same CDR3. The V and J genes are TRBV4-2 and TRBJ1-5; D is uncertain. Trimming removed 4 bases at V and 4 bases at J, with 8 bases between. The CDR3 length is 13 residues. The germline CDR1 and CDR2 sequences are LGHNA and YNFKEQ. CDR3 residues: CASSPGWNQPQHF. The DNA for the CDR3 is TGTGCCAGCAGCCCCGGTTGGAATCAGCCCCAGCATTTT.

The chain recombines TRBV9 with TRBJ1-4; a weak D match, TRBD1 (5 bases). Trimming took off 5 bases at V and 0 bases at J, with 14 bases between the two ends. There are 16 residues in the CDR3. Looked up from germline, CDR1 is SGDLS and CDR2 is YYNGEE. The CDR3 region has the DNA TGTGCCAGCAGTGCCCGGGGGGATGCAACTAATGAAAAACTGTTTTTT. It codes for CASSARGDATNEKLFF.

This clone has a single count. This rearrangement joins TRBV7-9 to TRBJ2-7, with D maybe TRBD2 (7 bases). The CDR3 sequence is 13 residues long. From germline, CDR1 is SEHNR and CDR2 FQNEAQ (reference sequence). Between the trimmed V and J ends, which lost 8 bases and 4 bases, there was a span of 15 bases. The CDR3 nucleotides read TGTGCCAGCGACCGGGGGGCGAGGTACGAGCAGTACTTC. Translating gives CASDRGARYEQYF.

V usage is TRBV6-5 and J usage is TRBJ2-1; a possible D gene is TRBD2 (6 bases). Trimming removed 4 bases at V and 4 bases at J, with 17 bases between. CDR1 is MNHEY, CDR2 SVGAGI, per germline. The CDR3 is made up of 16 amino acids. CDR3 amino acids: CASSSPGTSIYNEQFF. The CDR3 DNA follows: TGTGCCAGCAGTTCCCCGGGGACTTCTATTTACAATGAGCAGTTCTTC.

The rearrangement links TRBV5-6 to TRBJ2-2; D is unresolved. V gave up 1 base and J gave up 2 bases, with 12 bases separating them. The V gene's germline CDR1 is SGHDT and CDR2 YYEEEE. The CDR3 loop spans 16 amino acids. CDR3 sequence: CASSLYNFYNTGELFF. In DNA form, the CDR3 reads TGTGCCAGCAGCTTGTATAACTTTTACAACACCGGGGAGCTGTTTTTT.

The genes are TRBV6-5 and TRBJ1-2; TRBD1 is a possible D gene (5 bases). Germline CDR1 and CDR2: MNHEY and SVGAGI. V was clipped by 2 bases and J by 0 bases, with 7 bases between them. This CDR3 is 14 amino acids long. DNA for the CDR3: TGTGCCAGCAGTTACGACAGCTCTAACTATGGCTACACCTTC. This encodes CASSYDSSNYGYTF.

The CDR3, as DNA: TGTGCCAGTACCCTGACAGGGGGGTCCTACGAGCAGTACTTC. Encoded protein: CASTLTGGSYEQYF. The chain couples TRBV19 to TRBJ2-7, with 9 positions matching TRBD1. V was clipped by 7 bases and J by 1 base; unmatched bases: 5. CDR1 LNHDA and CDR2 SQIVND come from the germline V gene (reference sequence). This CDR3 spans 14 amino acids.

The V call is TRBV27, the J call TRBJ1-6; D is unclear. Trimming pared 7 bases from V and 0 bases from J, leaving 7 bases between. CDR1 is MNHEY, CDR2 SMNVEV, per germline (reference sequence). The CDR3 sequence is 14 residues long. CDR3 sequence: CASMKSSYNSPLHF. The CDR3 coding sequence is TGTGCCAGCATGAAGAGCTCCTATAATTCACCCCTCCACTTT.

The rearrangement joins TRBV2 to TRBJ1-2; 10 bases align to TRBD1. The CDR3 contains 14 residues. V lost 8 bases, J lost 5 bases, and 8 bases stayed unmatched. The germline V gene encodes CDR1 SNHLY and CDR2 FYNNEI. CDR3 residues: CASPQTGGAYGYTF. As DNA, the CDR3 is TGTGCCAGCCCCCAGACAGGGGGCGCATATGGCTACACCTTC.

The V call is TRBV5-1, the J call TRBJ1-3; 11 nucleotides match TRBD1. The trim removed 4 bases at V and 1 base at J, leaving 4 bases unmatched. Germline V gene sequence: CDR1 SGHRS, CDR2 YFSETQ. This CDR3 spans 16 amino acids. Here the CDR3 reads CASSPRDRGSGNTIYF. The CDR3 coding sequence is TGCGCCAGCAGCCCCCGGGACAGGGGGTCTGGAAACACCATATATTTT.

The rearrangement joins TRBV1 to TRBJ1-1; TRBD1 is the table's D call and was not checked against the DNA. TRBV1 is shown as a pseudogene. The CDR3 covers 10 residues. Here the CDR3 reads CTTPSDKAFF. Here the CDR3 DNA reads TGCACCACCCCCAGTGACAAAGCTTTCTTT.

The V gene is TRBV30, the J gene TRBJ2-5; tentatively, D is TRBD2 (6 bases). CDR1 and CDR2 from the germline V gene are GTSNPN and SVGIG (reference sequence). The ends were cut back, 2 bases at V and 5 bases at J, with 21 bases in the middle. The CDR3 spans 16 residues. CDR3: CAWSTGTGRWSETQYF. CDR3 DNA: TGTGCCTGGAGTACCGGGACTGGCCGGTGGTCGGAGACCCAGTACTTC.

This clone turned up a few times. V is TRBV19 and J is TRBJ2-5; 7 positions match TRBD1. Germline CDR1 and CDR2: LNHDA and SQIVND (reference sequence). The CDR3 length is 15 residues. V lost 4 bases and J lost 2; bases outside the gene matches: 7. The CDR3 loop is CASSTTGVTQETQYF. In nucleotides, the CDR3 is TGTGCCAGTAGTACTACAGGGGTCACTCAAGAGACCCAGTACTTC.

The chain is built from TRBV3-1 (or the pseudogene TRBV3-2) and TRBJ2-7; D gene unclear. Germline assignment: CDR1 LGHDT and CDR2 YNNKEL (reference sequence). Deletions cut 3 bases from V and 1 base from J, with 7 bases between. This CDR3 is 13 amino acids long. The CDR3 region is CASSQSRSYEQYF. CDR3 nucleotides: TGTGCCAGCAGCCAGAGTCGGTCCTACGAGCAGTACTTC.

The chain couples TRBV2 to TRBJ1-6; D ambiguous. The germline V and J ends were trimmed by 8 bases and 10 bases, with 12 bases remaining between them. Germline-derived CDR1 and CDR2 are SNHLY and FYNNEI. This CDR3 region has 12 residues. DNA of the CDR3: TGTGCCAGCGGGCCAGTAGAGTCACCCCTCCACTTT. This gives the protein CASGPVESPLHF.

The V gene is TRBV6-5, the J gene TRBJ2-5, with 7 bases aligning to TRBD2. This CDR3 has 14 residues. J gave up 3 bases and V 1 base, and 2 bases lay outside the gene matches. Per the germline V gene, CDR1 is MNHEY and CDR2 is SVGAGI. The CDR3 DNA reads TGTGCCAGCAGTTACTGGAGCGGGGAAGAGACCCAGTACTTC. Its translation is CASSYWSGEETQYF.

This chain uses TRBV19 with TRBJ2-3, with 14 bases identical to TRBD2. V lost 5 bases, J lost 2 bases, and 6 bases stayed unmatched. Germline V CDR1 and CDR2: LNHDA, SQIVND (reference sequence). The CDR3 is made up of 17 amino acids. The CDR3 DNA reads TGTGCCAGTAGTCCCCGACTAGCGGGGGGGTTCACAGATACGCAGTATTTT. It yields the protein CASSPRLAGGFTDTQYF.

This clone was seen once. V and J are TRBV10-3 and TRBJ2-7; D is perhaps TRBD1 (6 bases). The germline V and J ends were trimmed by 9 bases and 2 bases, with 17 bases remaining between them. Germline CDR1 and CDR2: ENHRY and SYGVKD. The CDR3 extends over 14 amino acids. CDR3 protein: CAIKEDSMTYEQYF. The DNA for the CDR3 is TGTGCCATAAAAGAGGACAGTATGACCTACGAGCAGTACTTC.

The chain recombines TRBV5-1 with TRBJ2-5, with D perhaps matching TRBD2 (6 bases). There are 15 residues in the CDR3. Germline loops: CDR1 SGHRS, CDR2 YFSETQ. Trimming took 1 base from V and 3 from J, leaving 13 bases between them. The CDR3 protein is CASSLFAGREETQYF. CDR3 DNA: TGCGCCAGCAGCTTGTTCGCGGGGCGGGAAGAGACCCAGTACTTC.

The rearrangement links TRBV27 to TRBJ2-7; TRBD1 agrees at 9 bases. The CDR3 is 14 amino acids. V lost 8 bases to trimming and J lost 6 bases; unmatched junction nucleotides: 11. Germline V gene sequence: CDR1 MNHEY, CDR2 SMNVEV (reference sequence). As DNA, the CDR3 is TGTGCCAGCTCCTGGACAGGGGTTTTCTCCGAGCAGTACTTC. Protein sequence: CASSWTGVFSEQYF.

This clone has just one count. The genes are TRBV7-9 and TRBJ1-2; a possible D gene is TRBD1 (5 bases). This CDR3 is 13 amino acids long. Deletions cut 3 bases from V and 8 bases from J, with 13 bases between. Germline lookup yields CDR1 SEHNR and CDR2 FQNEAQ (reference sequence). CDR3 sequence (DNA): TGTGCCAGCAGCTTCAGTGAAGGGGCCGGCTACACCTTC. Translating it yields CASSFSEGAGYTF.

The J gene is TRBJ1-5, the V gene TRBV19, with D unresolved. The ends were cut back, 4 bases at V and 2 bases at J, with 18 bases in the middle. This CDR3 has 17 residues. From germline, CDR1 is LNHDA and CDR2 SQIVND (reference sequence). In DNA, the CDR3 is TGTGCCAGTAGTACCCCCCCGGGGAGGGTGGGCAATCAGCCCCAGCATTTT. As protein: CASSTPPGRVGNQPQHF.